Following are 13 T cell receptor beta chains from one sample sequenced in a study of shared clonotypes between healthy human individuals. Here immunoSEQ multiplex PCR was the method, and the copy in TCRdb shows in-frame clones only, minus some. The repertoire holds about 2,200,000 clones, with under 95% as singletons. CD8 cells regarded as naive lacked CD45RO, were positively chosen for CCR7, and omitted terminally differentiated effector memory CD45RA+ cells. The sequencing input was naive CD8+ T cells from PBMCs. These receptors all stem from a man between 18 and 29 years old in good health. Some clones in this sample may be carry-over from other donors' samples.

The CDR3 sequence: CASSPGTAKRAYNEQFF. In nucleotides, the CDR3 is TGTGCCAGCAGCCCTGGGACTGCCAAAAGAGCCTACAATGAGCAGTTCTTC. The chain links TRBV5-4 to TRBJ2-1; possible D gene TRBD2, 6 bases. CDR1 is SGHNT and CDR2 is YYREEE in the germline V gene (reference sequence). The CDR3 has 17 amino acids. The ends were cut back, 4 bases at V and 2 bases at J, with 19 bases in the middle.

The chain joins TRBV7-9 to TRBJ2-7; D is possibly TRBD2 (6 bases). The CDR3 extends over 19 amino acids. V was cut by 1 base and J by 1 base, with 23 bases left in between. Germline-derived CDR1 and CDR2 are SEHNR and FQNEAQ (reference sequence). The DNA for the CDR3 is TGTGCCAGCAGCTTAGACTTTAATTTGGGCGGGGCAGATTCCTACGAGCAGTACTTC. Its translation: CASSLDFNLGGADSYEQYF.

This chain links TRBV7-2 with TRBJ2-5, with 12 bases lining up with TRBD2. The CDR3 extends over 17 amino acids. J gave up 5 bases and V 1 base, and 8 bases lay outside the gene matches. The germline V gene has CDR1 SGHTA and CDR2 FQGNSA. DNA of the CDR3: TGTGCCAGCAGCTTAGGTCTCCTAGCGGGGGGGGAGGAGACCCAGTACTTC. Encoded protein: CASSLGLLAGGEETQYF.

This clone showed up just once. The chain is built from TRBV7-9 and TRBJ2-7, with D unresolved. The CDR3 is 14 residues long. Germline V gene lookup returns CDR1 SEHNR and CDR2 FQNEAQ (reference sequence). V gave up 0 bases and J gave up 0 bases, with 6 bases separating them. The CDR3 spells CASSLAVHSYEQYF. CDR3 DNA: TGTGCCAGCAGCTTAGCTGTTCACTCCTACGAGCAGTACTTC. Drawing the rest from reference TRBV7-9 and TRBJ2-7, the complete variable domain is DTGVSQNPRHKITKRGQNVTFRCDPISEHNRLYWYRQTLGQGPEFLTYFQNEAQLEKSRLLSDRFSAERPKGSFSTLEIQRTEQGDSAMYLCASSLAVHSYEQYFGPGTRLTVT.

The rearrangement links TRBV30 to TRBJ2-5; perhaps D is TRBD1 or TRBD2 (5 bases each). Germline CDR1 GTSNPN, CDR2 SVGIG (reference sequence). V was clipped by 0 bases and J by 5 bases, with 13 bases between them. CDR3 length equals 14 residues. The CDR3 loop reads CAWSVRQGGETQYF. The CDR3 coding sequence is TGTGCCTGGAGTGTACGCCAGGGCGGGGAGACCCAGTACTTC.

This rearrangement joins TRBV9 to TRBJ2-3; D tentatively fits TRBD1 or TRBD2 (5 bases each). Germline CDR1 is SGDLS and CDR2 is YYNGEE. The CDR3 runs to 16 residues. Trimming left V 0 bases short and J 2 bases short, with 13 bases between. CDR3 in DNA: TGTGCCAGCAGCGTAGGGGGCATAGGGACCACAGATACGCAGTATTTT. Translating it yields CASSVGGIGTTDTQYF.

The V call is TRBV6-5, the J call TRBJ2-1; D is possibly TRBD2 (6 bases). Trimming pared 6 bases from V and 2 bases from J, leaving 14 bases between. The CDR3 covers 15 residues. Germline V gene sequence: CDR1 MNHEY, CDR2 SVGAGI. The CDR3 region is CASSTTRATYNEQFF. CDR3 in DNA: TGTGCCAGCAGCACGACTAGGGCGACCTACAATGAGCAGTTCTTC.

The chain employs TRBV29-1 and TRBJ2-3; TRBD2 aligns across 12 bases. The CDR3 runs 17 residues. V dropped 8 bases and J dropped 0; count of bases not matched to a gene: 12. Germline-derived CDR1 and CDR2 are SQVTM and ANQGSEA. CDR3 coding DNA: TGCAGCCCGATACTAGCGGGAGGACCTTTTAGCACAGATACGCAGTATTTT. It translates to CSPILAGGPFSTDTQYF.

The chain links TRBV29-1 to TRBJ1-2, with D uncertain. Germline V lookup: CDR1 SQVTM, CDR2 ANQGSEA. CDR3 length: 9 amino acids. The V end lost 3 bases, the J end lost 8 bases, and 4 bases lay between the germline ends. The CDR3 bases are TGCAGCGTTGAGCCCGGCTACACCTTC. Protein sequence: CSVEPGYTF. Full variable domain (missing parts from reference TRBV29-1 and TRBJ1-2): SAVISQKPSRDICQRGTSLTIQCQVDSQVTMMFWYRQQPGQSLTLIATANQGSEATYESGFVIDKFPISRPNLTFSTLTVSNMSPEDSSIYLCSVEPGYTFGSGTRLTVV.

The rearrangement joins TRBV5-4 to TRBJ2-3, with 8 nucleotides matching TRBD1. Germline V gene data show CDR1 as SGHNT and CDR2 as YYREEE (reference sequence). The CDR3 spans 15 residues. Trimming took 5 bases from V and 3 from J; bases not matched to a gene: 8. The CDR3 sequence is CASRHSQGETDTQYF. CDR3 nucleotide sequence: TGTGCCAGCAGACATTCACAGGGGGAGACAGATACGCAGTATTTT.

The V call is TRBV11-1, the J call TRBJ2-1, with unresolved D. The V end was cut by 2 bases, the J end by 4 bases, with 12 bases between. The CDR3 runs 15 residues. Germline CDR1 reads SGHAT; CDR2 reads FQDESV (reference sequence). CDR3 bases: TGTGCCAGCAGCTTAAATGATCGAATGTACAATGAGCAGTTCTTC. Its translation is CASSLNDRMYNEQFF. Using reference TRBV11-1 and TRBJ2-1 for the parts outside the CDR3, the full variable domain is EAEVAQSPRYKITEKSQAVAFWCDPISGHATLYWYRQILGQGPELLVQFQDESVVDDSQLPKDRFSAERLKGVDSTLKIQPAELGDSAMYLCASSLNDRMYNEQFFGPGTRLTVL.

V usage is TRBV28 and J usage is TRBJ2-7; perhaps TRBD2 as D (6 bases). The V gene's germline CDR1 is MDHEN and CDR2 SYDVKM. The CDR3 length is 13 residues. Between the trimmed V and J ends, which lost 3 bases and 6 bases, there was a span of 12 bases. CDR3: CASSFPGVLEQYF. For the CDR3, the DNA is TGTGCCAGCAGTTTCCCGGGAGTCCTCGAGCAGTACTTC.

The chain combines TRBV10-2 with TRBJ2-2; no reliable D call. The germline V gene has CDR1 WSHSY and CDR2 SAAADI. Trimming removed 0 bases from V and 5 bases from J, with 19 bases in between. The CDR3 is made up of 18 amino acids. The CDR3: CASSESSVTSGATGELFF. The CDR3 DNA follows: TGCGCCAGCAGTGAGTCTTCAGTGACATCGGGTGCGACCGGGGAGCTGTTTTTT.